A selection of T cell receptor beta chains follows, all from one sample in a study of human T cells and chemical hapten exposure. TCRdb reprocessed the RACE reads with MiXCR, giving one entry per CDR3 protein. The data hold roughly 100,000 distinct CDR3 sequences, with about a tenth observed a single time. Sequenced material: whole blood, taken in connection with sensitization to the hapten diphenylcyclopropenone (DPC). The origin of the receptors is a woman aged 55-75 years with alopecia areata. Some clones in this sample may be carry-over from other donors' samples. The CDR3 runs from the conserved cysteine through the conserved F or W. A D gene is named only where the DNA matches it firmly. Size tells how often a clone was seen (once, few, many) or the class of an expanded clone, and some rows leave it out.

>TRBJ2-5|.|TRBV21-1|.
CASNVTFYDQETQYF
TGTGCCAGCAACGTAACCTTTTATGATCAAGAGACCCAGTACTTC
>TRBJ1-5|TRBD1|TRBV20-1|many
CSARDRATNQPQHF
TGCAGTGCGCGGGACAGGGCTACAAATCAGCCCCAGCATTTT
>TRBJ2-5|.|TRBV27|.
CASSSEYQETQYF
TGTGCCAGCAGTTCCGAGTACCAAGAGACCCAGTACTTC
>TRBJ2-3|.|TRBV11-2|.
CASSFLSADTQYF
TGTGCCAGCAGCTTCCTATCGGCAGATACGCAGTATTTT
>TRBJ2-7|.|TRBV10-3|many
CAIGGGQNSYEQYF
TGTGCCATCGGCGGGGGACAGAACTCCTACGAGCAGTACTTC
>TRBJ1-2|.|TRBV19|many
CASRHTGTNYGYTF
TGTGCCAGTAGACATACCGGGACGAACTATGGCTACACCTTC
>TRBJ1-4|.|TRBV7-2|.
CASSSPWDDAGRKLFF
TGTGCCAGCAGCTCCCCTTGGGACGACGCCGGAAGAAAACTGTTTTTT
>TRBJ2-5|TRBD2|TRBV20-1|few
CSASATSGTNQETQYF
TGCAGTGCTAGTGCGACTAGCGGGACAAACCAAGAGACCCAGTACTTC
>TRBJ2-7|.|TRBV5-1|.
CASSLGGYDQYF
TGCGCCAGCAGCTTGGGTGGTTACGATCAGTACTTC
>TRBJ1-1|.|TRBV2|many
CASTETVNTEAFF
TGTGCCAGCACCGAGACAGTGAACACTGAAGCTTTCTTT
>TRBJ2-3|TRBD2|TRBV3-1|.
CASSQVLAGGYTQYF
TGTGCCAGCAGCCAAGTCCTAGCGGGGGGTTATACGCAGTATTTT
>TRBJ2-7|.|TRBV29-1|many
CSVEWGSNYEQYF
TGCAGCGTTGAATGGGGGTCCAACTACGAGCAGTACTTC
>TRBJ1-4|TRBD1|TRBV29-1|many
CSVRQGGNEKLFF
TGCAGCGTTCGACAGGGAGGAAATGAAAAACTGTTTTTT
>TRBJ2-1|TRBD2|TRBV12-3/TRBV12-4|.
CASGLAGANSYNEQFF
TGTGCCAGCGGACTAGCGGGGGCTAACTCCTACAATGAGCAGTTCTTC
>TRBJ2-5|.|TRBV24-1|.
CATSDRWVETQYF
TGTGCCACCAGTGATCGGTGGGTGGAGACCCAGTACTTC
>TRBJ2-5|.|TRBV9|few
CASSVGRGLETQYF
TGTGCCAGCAGCGTAGGTCGGGGATTGGAGACCCAGTACTTC
>TRBJ2-1|TRBD2|TRBV6-2/TRBV6-3|.
CASSLGTSGGSSYNEQFF
TGTGCCAGCAGCCTCGGGACTAGCGGGGGGAGCTCCTACAATGAGCAGTTCTTC
>TRBJ1-4|.|TRBV5-1|few
CASKRDIIEKLFF
TGCGCCAGCAAAAGGGATATCATCGAAAAACTGTTTTTT
>TRBJ2-7|TRBD2|TRBV20-1|many
CSARDPGGGDEQYF
TGCAGTGCTAGAGATCCTGGGGGAGGGGACGAGCAGTACTTC
>TRBJ2-1|.|TRBV29-1|few
CSVEDRQGGWYNEQFF
TGCAGCGTTGAAGATAGACAGGGAGGGTGGTACAATGAGCAGTTCTTC
>TRBJ2-3|TRBD2|TRBV5-1|.
CASSLGLAASTDTQYF
TGCGCCAGCAGCCTGGGACTAGCGGCCAGCACAGATACGCAGTATTTT
>TRBJ1-2|.|TRBV18|many
CASSPLHSASGSYGYTF
TGTGCCAGCTCACCACTTCATAGTGCTTCAGGTTCCTATGGCTACACCTTC
>TRBJ2-2|.|TRBV7-6|.
CASSSNRDTGELFF
TGTGCCAGCAGCTCTAACAGAGACACCGGGGAGCTGTTTTTT
>TRBJ2-1|.|TRBV10-3|many
CAIEGGGDEQFF
TGTGCCATCGAAGGGGGAGGCGATGAGCAGTTCTTC